This T cell receptor (beta chain) was sequenced during a study of T-cell reconstitution after alpha-beta-depleted transplantation in children. Study-wide points: Reports say that about two months after transplant, the alpha-beta T cells came out of several hundred graft clones that had expanded.

Construction of the TCRbeta library involved unique molecular identifiers. TCRdb re-derived calls from the PCR reads in MiXCR, one entry per CDR3 protein. Of approximately 800,000 distinct CDR3 sequences listed, approximately 15% are singletons. CDR3 length equals 16 residues. In germline, CDR1 is SGHDT, CDR2 YYEEEE. Trimming left V 1 base short and J 6 bases short, with 18 bases between. A remark on this clonotype: Its antigen is undetermined.

This rearrangement joins TRBV5-6 to TRBJ2-3; D tentatively reads TRBD1 or TRBD2 (5 bases each). The source of this sequence is a male patient aged 10 to 17 who had a stem cell transplant for acute lymphoblastic leukemia, so the T cells may come from the graft donor. Source: PBMCs, mostly from graft donor cells, taken 360 days after TCRalphabeta/CD19-depleted stem cell transplant. The CDR3 region is CASSLYPRGAWDTQYF. The CDR3 region has the DNA TGTGCCAGCAGCTTGTATCCGAGGGGTGCATGGGATACGCAGTATTTT.